The next 15 T cell receptor beta chains were all read from a single sample in a study of CD8 T cells in Susac syndrome. An input of roughly 0.5 to 1 ug of RNA was subjected to reverse transcription using random hexamers. TCRdb reprocessed the immunoSEQ multiplex PCR reads with MiXCR, giving one entry per CDR3 protein. This sample has around 130,000 distinct CDR3 sequences; approximately 89% occur once, and the top ten carry approximately 0.24%. The source material was CD8+ T cells from PBMCs. These receptors all stem from a human donor with multiple sclerosis.

This chain joins TRBV29-1 and TRBJ1-2, with 11 bases that match TRBD1. The V segment lost 0 bases and the J segment 1 base; nucleotides outside the gene matches: 7. CDR3 length equals 17 residues. The V gene's germline CDR1 is SQVTM and CDR2 ANQGSEA. As DNA, the CDR3 is TGCAGCGTTGAAGATCCGGACAGGGGGCTTGGTAACTATGGCTACACCTTC. The encoded protein is CSVEDPDRGLGNYGYTF.

This clonotype is a singleton in its sample. V and J are TRBV19 and TRBJ2-3; D remains ambiguous. There are 13 residues in the CDR3. Germline V gene data show CDR1 as LNHDA and CDR2 as SQIVND (reference sequence). The ends were cut back, 9 bases at V and 5 bases at J, with 15 bases in the middle. CDR3 region: CASRPMGGDTQYF. The CDR3 DNA follows: TGTGCCAGCCGCCCAATGGGTGGAGATACGCAGTATTTT.

The V gene is TRBV29-1, the J gene TRBJ1-1; the D is unclear. V dropped 6 bases and J dropped 4 bases, with 9 bases sitting between them. Germline CDR1 reads SQVTM; CDR2 reads ANQGSEA. The CDR3 runs 11 residues. The CDR3 sequence: CSVPLGTEAFF. CDR3 DNA: TGCAGCGTGCCTTTGGGCACTGAAGCTTTCTTT.

This clonotype was detected only once. CDR3 sequence (DNA): TGCGCCTCCGGCCGCGGGCGGCCAAGCGATGAGCAGTTCTTC. It codes for CASGRGRPSDEQFF. This sequence joins TRBV4-1 and TRBJ2-1, with D maybe TRBD2 (5 bases). Germline CDR1 and CDR2: MGHRA and YSYEKL. V was cut by 11 bases and J by 8 bases, with 22 bases left in between. The CDR3 runs to 14 residues.

The V gene is TRBV4-3, the J gene TRBJ1-1; weak D call: TRBD1 (5 bases). CDR3 size: 15 residues. Trimming removed 0 bases at V and 3 bases at J, with 11 bases between. CDR1 is LGHNA and CDR2 is YSLEER in the germline V gene. The CDR3 coding sequence is TGCGCCAGCAGCCAAGATCGGTCAGGGTACACTGAAGCTTTCTTT. Amino acid sequence: CASSQDRSGYTEAFF.

The CDR3 coding sequence is TGTGCCAGTAGTACCGGGCCCGAAGCTTTCTTT. Amino acid sequence: CASSTGPEAFF. The chain couples TRBV19 to TRBJ1-1, with D hard to call. The germline CDR1 and CDR2 sequences are LNHDA and SQIVND (reference sequence). This CDR3 region has 11 residues. Trimming stripped 4 bases from V and 8 bases from J, with 8 bases between.

CDR3 residues: CASSQGPGQGRLGYTF. DNA for the CDR3: TGCGCCAGCAGCCAAGGTCCGGGACAGGGTAGACTCGGCTACACCTTC. The chain combines TRBV4-1 with TRBJ1-2; 9 bases map to TRBD1. Germline V CDR1 and CDR2: MGHRA, YSYEKL. J lost 8 bases, V lost 1 base, and 11 bases had no gene match. The CDR3 sequence is 16 residues long.

J is TRBJ2-7 and V is TRBV19; 7 nucleotides line up with TRBD2. J lost 3 bases, V lost 5 bases, and 7 bases had no gene match. CDR3 length equals 14 residues. Per the germline V gene, CDR1 is LNHDA and CDR2 is SQIVND (reference sequence). Here the CDR3 reads CASSGLEVGYEQYF. The CDR3 DNA reads as TGTGCCAGTAGTGGACTAGAAGTCGGCTACGAGCAGTACTTC. The entire variable domain, with the rest obtained from reference TRBV19 and TRBJ2-7, is as follows: DGGITQSPKYLFRKEGQNVTLSCEQNLNHDAMYWYRQDPGQGLRLIYYSQIVNDFQKGDIAEGYSVSREKKESFPLTVTSAQKNPTAFYLCASSGLEVGYEQYFGPGTRLTVT.

The rearrangement joins TRBV9 to TRBJ1-1; D remains ambiguous. Trimming pared 0 bases from V and 4 bases from J, leaving 10 bases between. CDR1 and CDR2 (germline): SGDLS, YYNGEE. The CDR3 runs 14 residues. The CDR3 here is CASSVGSGFTEAFF. The CDR3 DNA follows: TGTGCCAGCAGCGTAGGCTCGGGGTTCACTGAAGCTTTCTTT.

This chain links TRBV27 with TRBJ1-1; no reliable D call. In germline, CDR1 is MNHEY, CDR2 SMNVEV (reference sequence). The CDR3 runs 14 residues. V was cut by 2 bases and J by 3 bases, with 10 bases left in between. The CDR3 bases are TGTGCCAGCAGTTTAATGGTTGCGGACACTGAAGCTTTCTTT. It yields the protein CASSLMVADTEAFF.

This chain uses TRBV29-1 with TRBJ2-7; D uncertain. This CDR3 comprises 13 residues. V was trimmed by 1 base and J by 2 bases, leaving 9 bases between them. CDR1 and CDR2 (germline): SQVTM, ANQGSEA. CDR3 region: CSVEGDGAYEQYF. CDR3 DNA sequence: TGCAGCGTTGAAGGAGACGGAGCCTACGAGCAGTACTTC.

The J gene is TRBJ2-1, the V gene TRBV20-1; the D gene is possibly TRBD2 (6 bases). The CDR3 spans 17 residues. V was shortened by 4 bases and J by 2 bases, with 21 bases between the two germline ends. The germline V gene has CDR1 DFQATT and CDR2 SNEGSKA (reference sequence). The CDR3 reads CSANIEEGQNTYNEQFF. The CDR3 region has the DNA TGCAGTGCTAACATCGAGGAGGGGCAGAACACCTACAATGAGCAGTTCTTC.

In DNA, the CDR3 is TGTGCCAGCAGTGTGGGTACAGGATATGGCTACACCTTC. It is translated as CASSVGTGYGYTF. The chain employs TRBV6-2 or TRBV6-3 and TRBJ1-2; TRBD1 might be the D (5 bases). Trimming removed 5 bases at V and 5 bases at J, with 12 bases between. CDR3 length: 13 amino acids. Germline assignment: CDR1 MNHEY and CDR2 SVGEGT.

This chain connects TRBV27 to TRBJ2-5; possibly TRBD2 for D (7 bases). Trimming stripped 3 bases from V and 4 bases from J, with 9 bases between. CDR1 MNHEY and CDR2 SMNVEV come from the germline V gene (reference sequence). This CDR3 is 13 amino acids long. The CDR3, as DNA: TGTGCCAGCAGTTTGGGGGGGGCAGAGACCCAGTACTTC. Translation gives CASSLGGAETQYF.

The chain links TRBV4-1 to TRBJ2-2, with D uncertain. Germline values: CDR1 MGHRA, CDR2 YSYEKL. V was shortened by 5 bases and J by 8 bases, with 12 bases between the two germline ends. This CDR3 is 13 amino acids long. As DNA, the CDR3 is TGCGCCAGCAGCTTGGGCTGGCCAGGGGAGCTGTTTTTT. It yields the protein CASSLGWPGELFF.